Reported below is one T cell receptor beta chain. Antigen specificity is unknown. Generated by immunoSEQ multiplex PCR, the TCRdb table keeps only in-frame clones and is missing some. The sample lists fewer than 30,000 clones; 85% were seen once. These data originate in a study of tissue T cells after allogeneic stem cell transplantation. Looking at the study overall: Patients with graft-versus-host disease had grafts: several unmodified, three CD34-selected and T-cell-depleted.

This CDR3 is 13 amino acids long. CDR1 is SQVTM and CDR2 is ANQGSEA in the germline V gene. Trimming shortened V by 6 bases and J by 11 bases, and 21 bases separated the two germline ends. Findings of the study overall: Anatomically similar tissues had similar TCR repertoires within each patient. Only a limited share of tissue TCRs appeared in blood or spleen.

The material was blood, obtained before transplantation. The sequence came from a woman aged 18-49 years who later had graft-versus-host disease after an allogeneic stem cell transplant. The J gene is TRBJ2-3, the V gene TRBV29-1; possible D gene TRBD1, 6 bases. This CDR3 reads CSVRDTLEGEQYF. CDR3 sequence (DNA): TGCAGCGTCCGGGACACCCTCGAAGGAGAGCAGTATTTT.